This TCR beta chain was sequenced during a study of blood T cell repertoires in COVID-19. Only in-frame clones appear in the TCRdb table, and some are missing; sequencing was by immunoSEQ multiplex PCR. The sample has 150,000 to 200,000 clones; approximately 80% are singletons. The CDR3 is 13 residues long. Trimming stripped 7 bases from V and 2 bases from J, with 10 bases between. V and J are TRBV12-3 or TRBV12-4 and TRBJ2-3; no clear D gene. Sequencing was done on a sample of PBMCs or T cells enriched from blood (not recorded which). This receptor was obtained from a man between 40 and 49 years old who had recovered from COVID-19. CDR3 protein: CASNRRYTDTQYF. CDR3 in DNA: TGTGCCAGCAACCGCAGATACACAGATACGCAGTATTTT.